This T cell receptor (beta chain) is drawn from a study of regulatory dendritic cells for organ transplantation (dated by TCRdb to about 2017). Study-wide context: The TCRbeta repertoires of sorted naive and memory CD4+ and CD8+ T cells were sequenced before and after allostimulation with regulatory or mature dendritic cells. Overall results and qualifications from the work: The repertoires of naive CD4+ and CD8+ T cells were highly diverse, while memory cell repertoires were less diverse, with memory CD8+ cells being the most oligoclonal. Among the resting subsets, memory CD8+ T cells contained the most alloreactive TCR clonotypes. The authors pointed out considerable heterogeneity between individuals in the alloreactive memory CD8+ T cell pool, and only a couple of subjects were sequenced. Allostimulation expanded memory CD8+ clones in both subjects, but regulatory dendritic cells appeared to induce more limited expansion than mature dendritic cells.

A word on this clone: Its antigen is not yet known. Base qualities are not recorded, but no much larger clone differs from it by a single base.

The germline V end is reduced by 7 bases and the J end by 2 bases; junction bases left unmatched: 5. The germline V gene supplies CDR1 MNHEY and CDR2 SVGAGI. From the cysteine up to the phenylalanine, the CDR3 has a length of 15 residues. Left in the record is the CDR3 DNA by itself, 45 bases read in frame from the first base. FACS was used to sort CD4+ or CD8+ cells into naive T cells (CD45RA+) and memory T cells (CD45RO+). A couple of healthy control subjects provided the T cells used for TCR sequencing. Sorted T cell subsets that were not stimulated were used as baseline controls for the mixed lymphocyte reactions. Genomic DNA was extracted with the Qiagen DNeasy Blood & Tissue Kit. TCRbeta CDR3 regions were amplified by multiplexed two-step PCR using Vbeta-specific forward primers and Jbeta-specific reverse primers. Through the immunoSEQ service, TCRbeta libraries were sequenced on an Illumina instrument. From the authors' description of their analysis: IMGT annotation was used to assign V, D and J genes, and synthetic CDR3 analogues were used to correct counts for multiplex PCR bias. In the immunoSEQ Analyzer, repertoire clonality was calculated as one minus normalized Shannon entropy. Whether a clone counted as expanded was decided by Fisher's exact test with Benjamini-Hochberg false discovery rate control and a two-tailed cutoff of P<0.01. Sourced from immuneACCESS, this table was stored by TCRdb with only in-frame sequences that have V and J called. A share of the clones is absent; for the studies checked, an unresolved V gene accounts for under half, and the remainder has no known explanation. That table supplies the V and J calls and clone size; D and trimming were determined from the DNA. The sample table shows fewer than 50,000 clones, and approximately 90% are seen once. Over 0.1% of the sample goes to the ten largest clones.

The sequencing input was naive CD8+ T cells from blood. This specimen's cell subset or site label, interpreted: CD45RA+ naive T cells. This sequence uses TRBV6-5 and TRBJ2-4, with 10 middle bases fitting TRBD1. This TCR derives from a human donor in good health. The CDR3 reads as follows: CASKGTGETKNIQYF. The nucleotide sequence is given as TGTGCCAGCAAGGGGACAGGGGAGACCAAAAACATTCAGTACTTC.